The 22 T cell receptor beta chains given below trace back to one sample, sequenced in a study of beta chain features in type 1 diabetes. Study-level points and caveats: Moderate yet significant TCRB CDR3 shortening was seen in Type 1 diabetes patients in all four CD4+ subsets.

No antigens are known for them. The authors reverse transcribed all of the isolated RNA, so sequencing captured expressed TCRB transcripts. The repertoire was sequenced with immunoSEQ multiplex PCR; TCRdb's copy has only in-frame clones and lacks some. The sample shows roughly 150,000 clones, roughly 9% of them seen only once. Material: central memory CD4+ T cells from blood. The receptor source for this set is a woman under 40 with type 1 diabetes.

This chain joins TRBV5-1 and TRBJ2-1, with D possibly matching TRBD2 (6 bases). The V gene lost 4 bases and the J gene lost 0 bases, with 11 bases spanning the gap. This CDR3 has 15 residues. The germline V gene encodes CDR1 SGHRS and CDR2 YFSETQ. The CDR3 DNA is TGCGCCAGCAGCATAGCGGACATCTCCTACAATGAGCAGTTCTTC. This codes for CASSIADISYNEQFF.

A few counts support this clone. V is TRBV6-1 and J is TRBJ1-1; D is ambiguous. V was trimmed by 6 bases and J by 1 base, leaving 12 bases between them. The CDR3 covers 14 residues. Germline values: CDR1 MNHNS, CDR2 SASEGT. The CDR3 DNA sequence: TGTGCCAGCAGCCGAACGACTGCGAACACTGAAGCTTTCTTT. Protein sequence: CASSRTTANTEAFF.

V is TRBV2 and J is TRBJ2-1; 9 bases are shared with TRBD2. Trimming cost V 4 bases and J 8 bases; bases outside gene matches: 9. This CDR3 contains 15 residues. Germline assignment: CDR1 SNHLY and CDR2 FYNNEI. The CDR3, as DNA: TGTGCCAGCAGTGTTCCTAGCGGGATGGTCGATGAGCAGTTCTTC. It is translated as CASSVPSGMVDEQFF. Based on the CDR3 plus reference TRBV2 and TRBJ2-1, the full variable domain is EPEVTQTPSHQVTQMGQEVILRCVPISNHLYFYWYRQILGQKVEFLVSFYNNEISEKSEIFDDQFSVERPDGSNFTLKIRSTKLEDSAMYFCASSVPSGMVDEQFFGPGTRLTVL.

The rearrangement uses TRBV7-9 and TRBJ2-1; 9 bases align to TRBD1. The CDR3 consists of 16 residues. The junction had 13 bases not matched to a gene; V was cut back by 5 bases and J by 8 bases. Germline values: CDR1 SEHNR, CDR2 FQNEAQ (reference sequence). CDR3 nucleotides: TGTGCCAGCAGCCCAATTCCCGGGACAGGGAGGGATGAGCAGTTCTTC. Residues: CASSPIPGTGRDEQFF.

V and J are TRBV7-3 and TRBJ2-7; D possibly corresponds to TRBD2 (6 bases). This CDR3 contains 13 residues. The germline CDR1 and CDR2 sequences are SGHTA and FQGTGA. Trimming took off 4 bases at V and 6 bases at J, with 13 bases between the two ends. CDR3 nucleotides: TGTGCCAGCAGCTCAACTAGCTTCAGCGAGCAGTACTTC. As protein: CASSSTSFSEQYF.

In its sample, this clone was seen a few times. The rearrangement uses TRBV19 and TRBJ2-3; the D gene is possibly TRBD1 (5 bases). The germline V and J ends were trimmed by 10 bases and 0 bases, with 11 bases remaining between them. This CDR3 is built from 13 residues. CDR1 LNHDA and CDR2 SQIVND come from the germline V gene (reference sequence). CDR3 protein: CATSYRSTDTQYF. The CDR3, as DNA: TGTGCCACCTCCTACAGGAGCACAGATACGCAGTATTTT. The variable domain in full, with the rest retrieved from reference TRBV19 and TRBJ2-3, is DGGITQSPKYLFRKEGQNVTLSCEQNLNHDAMYWYRQDPGQGLRLIYYSQIVNDFQKGDIAEGYSVSREKKESFPLTVTSAQKNPTAFYLCATSYRSTDTQYFGPGTRLTVL.

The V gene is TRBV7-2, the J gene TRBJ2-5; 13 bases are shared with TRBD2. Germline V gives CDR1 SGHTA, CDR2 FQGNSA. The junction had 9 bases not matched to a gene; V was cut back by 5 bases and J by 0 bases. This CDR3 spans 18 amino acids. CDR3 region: CASSERPGLAGYQETQYF. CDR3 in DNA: TGTGCCAGCAGCGAAAGACCGGGACTAGCGGGATACCAAGAGACCCAGTACTTC.

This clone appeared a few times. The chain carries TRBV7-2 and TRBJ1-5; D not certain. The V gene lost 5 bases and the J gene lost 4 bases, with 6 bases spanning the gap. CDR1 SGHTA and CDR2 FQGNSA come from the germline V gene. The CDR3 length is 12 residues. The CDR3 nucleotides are TGTGCCAGCAGCGCACGGAATCAGCCCCAGCATTTT. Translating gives CASSARNQPQHF.

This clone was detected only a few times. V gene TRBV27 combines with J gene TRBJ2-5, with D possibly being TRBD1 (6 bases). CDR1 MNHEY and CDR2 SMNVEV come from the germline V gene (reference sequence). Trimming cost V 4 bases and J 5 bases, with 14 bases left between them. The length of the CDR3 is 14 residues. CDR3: CASSSQGWMETQYF. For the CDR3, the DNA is TGTGCCAGCAGTTCACAGGGATGGATGGAGACCCAGTACTTC.

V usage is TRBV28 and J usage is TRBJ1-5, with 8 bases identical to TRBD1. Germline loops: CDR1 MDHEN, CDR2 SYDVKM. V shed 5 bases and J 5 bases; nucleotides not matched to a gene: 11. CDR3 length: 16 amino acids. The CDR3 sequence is CASSTSGTGGYQPQHF. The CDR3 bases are TGTGCCAGCAGTACCTCCGGGACAGGTGGATATCAGCCCCAGCATTTT.

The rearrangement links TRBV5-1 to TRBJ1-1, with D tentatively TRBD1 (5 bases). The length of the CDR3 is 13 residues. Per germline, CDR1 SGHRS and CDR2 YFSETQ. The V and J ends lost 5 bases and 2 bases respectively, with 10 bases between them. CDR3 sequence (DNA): TGCGCCAGCAGTCGGACATCTAACACTGAAGCTTTCTTT. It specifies CASSRTSNTEAFF.

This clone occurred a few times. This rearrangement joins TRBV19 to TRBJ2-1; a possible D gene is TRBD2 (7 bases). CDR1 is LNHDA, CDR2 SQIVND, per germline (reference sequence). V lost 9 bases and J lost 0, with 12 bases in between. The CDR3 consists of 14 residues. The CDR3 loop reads CARRGGSSYNEQFF. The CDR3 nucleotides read TGTGCCAGGAGGGGGGGGAGCTCCTACAATGAGCAGTTCTTC.

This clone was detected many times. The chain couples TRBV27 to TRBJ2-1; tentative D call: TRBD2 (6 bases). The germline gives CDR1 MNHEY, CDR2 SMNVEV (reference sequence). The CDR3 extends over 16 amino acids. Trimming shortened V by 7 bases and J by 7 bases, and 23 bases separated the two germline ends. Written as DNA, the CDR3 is TGTGCCAGCACCCCAGGACGGCGGGTGGAGGGGAATGAGCAGTTCTTC. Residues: CASTPGRRVEGNEQFF.

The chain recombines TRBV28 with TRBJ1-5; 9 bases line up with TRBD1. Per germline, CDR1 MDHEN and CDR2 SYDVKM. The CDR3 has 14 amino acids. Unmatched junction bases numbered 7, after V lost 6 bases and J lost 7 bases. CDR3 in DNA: TGTGCCAGCAGGGAGGGACAGGGACGACAGCCCCAGCATTTT. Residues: CASREGQGRQPQHF.

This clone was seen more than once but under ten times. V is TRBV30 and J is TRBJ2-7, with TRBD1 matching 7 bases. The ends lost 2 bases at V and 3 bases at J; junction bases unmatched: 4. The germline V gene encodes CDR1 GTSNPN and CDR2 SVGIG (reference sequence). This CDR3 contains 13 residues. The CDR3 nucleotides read TGTGCCTGGAGTCGGGACAGCCGCTACGAGCAGTACTTC. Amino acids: CAWSRDSRYEQYF.

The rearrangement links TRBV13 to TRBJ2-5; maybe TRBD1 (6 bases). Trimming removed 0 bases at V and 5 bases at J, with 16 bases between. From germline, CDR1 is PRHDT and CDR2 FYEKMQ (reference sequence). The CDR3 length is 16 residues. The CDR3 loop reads CASSLGLRTEKETQYF. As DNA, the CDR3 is TGTGCCAGCAGCTTAGGCCTCCGGACAGAAAAGGAGACCCAGTACTTC.

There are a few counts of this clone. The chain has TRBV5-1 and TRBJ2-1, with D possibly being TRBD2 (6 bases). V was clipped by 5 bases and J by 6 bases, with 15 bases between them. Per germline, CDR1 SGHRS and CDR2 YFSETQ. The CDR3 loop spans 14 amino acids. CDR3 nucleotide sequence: TGCGCCAGCAGTCCCGGGAGTCTCAGCAATGAGCAGTTCTTC. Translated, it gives CASSPGSLSNEQFF.

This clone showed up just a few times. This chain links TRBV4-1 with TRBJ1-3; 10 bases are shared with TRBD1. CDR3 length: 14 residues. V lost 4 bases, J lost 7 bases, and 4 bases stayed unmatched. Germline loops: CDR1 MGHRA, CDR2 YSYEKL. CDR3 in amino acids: CASSPPGQGNTIYF. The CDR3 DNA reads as TGCGCCAGCAGCCCCCCGGGACAGGGGAACACCATATATTTT.

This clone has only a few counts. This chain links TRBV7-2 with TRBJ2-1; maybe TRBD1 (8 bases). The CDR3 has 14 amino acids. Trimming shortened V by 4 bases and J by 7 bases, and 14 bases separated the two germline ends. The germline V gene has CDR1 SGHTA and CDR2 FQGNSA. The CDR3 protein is CASSSAQGGNEQFF. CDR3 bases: TGTGCCAGCAGCTCCGCACAGGGGGGGAATGAGCAGTTCTTC.

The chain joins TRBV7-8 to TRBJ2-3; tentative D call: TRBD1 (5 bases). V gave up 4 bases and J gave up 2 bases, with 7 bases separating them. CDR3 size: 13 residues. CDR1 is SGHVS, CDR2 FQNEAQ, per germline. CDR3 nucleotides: TGTGCCAGCAGCTGGACATCCACAGATACGCAGTATTTT. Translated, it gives CASSWTSTDTQYF.

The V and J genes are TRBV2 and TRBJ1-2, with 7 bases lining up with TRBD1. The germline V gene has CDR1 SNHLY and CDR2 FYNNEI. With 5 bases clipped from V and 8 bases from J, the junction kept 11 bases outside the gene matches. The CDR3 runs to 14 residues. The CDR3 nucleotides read TGTGCCAGCAGTTCCGGACTGTACAGGGGAGGCTACACCTTC. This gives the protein CASSSGLYRGGYTF.

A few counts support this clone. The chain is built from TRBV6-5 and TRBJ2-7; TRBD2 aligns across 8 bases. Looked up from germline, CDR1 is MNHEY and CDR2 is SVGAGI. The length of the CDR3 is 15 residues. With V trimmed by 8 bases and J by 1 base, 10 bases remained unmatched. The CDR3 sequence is CASVKQRESSYEQYF. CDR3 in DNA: TGTGCCAGCGTTAAACAGCGGGAGTCGTCCTACGAGCAGTACTTC.